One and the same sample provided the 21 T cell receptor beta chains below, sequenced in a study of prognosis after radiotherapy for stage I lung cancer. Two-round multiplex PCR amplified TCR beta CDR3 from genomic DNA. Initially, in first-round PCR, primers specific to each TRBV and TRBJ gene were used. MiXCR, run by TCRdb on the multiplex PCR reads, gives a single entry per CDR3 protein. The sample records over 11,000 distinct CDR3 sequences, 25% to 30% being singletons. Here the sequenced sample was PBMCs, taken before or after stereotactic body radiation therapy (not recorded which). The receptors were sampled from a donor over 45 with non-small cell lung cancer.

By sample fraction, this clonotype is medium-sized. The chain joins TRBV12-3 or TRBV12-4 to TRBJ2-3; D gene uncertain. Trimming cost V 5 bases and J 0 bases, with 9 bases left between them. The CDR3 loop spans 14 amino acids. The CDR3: CASSPETSTDTQYF. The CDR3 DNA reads TGTGCCAGCAGTCCTGAGACCAGCACAGATACGCAGTATTTT.

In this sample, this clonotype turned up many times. The CDR3 is CASGDRGDYGYTF. CDR3 DNA sequence: TGTGCCAGCGGTGACAGGGGAGACTATGGCTACACCTTC. The chain links TRBV3-1 to TRBJ1-2, with TRBD1 matching 8 bases. Germline CDR1 LGHDT, CDR2 YNNKEL (reference sequence). The CDR3 has 13 amino acids. J was trimmed by 3 bases and V by 8 bases; bases with no gene match: 5. Variable domain in full (rest from reference TRBV3-1 and TRBJ1-2): DTAVSQTPKYLVTQMGNDKSIKCEQNLGHDTMYWYKQDSKKFLKIMFSYNNKELIINETVPNRFSPKSPDKAHLNLHINSLELGDSAVYFCASGDRGDYGYTFGSGTRLTVV.

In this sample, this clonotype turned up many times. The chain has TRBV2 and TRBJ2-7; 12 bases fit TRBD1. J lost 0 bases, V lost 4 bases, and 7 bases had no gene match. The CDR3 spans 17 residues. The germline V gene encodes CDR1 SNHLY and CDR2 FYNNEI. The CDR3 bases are TGTGCCAGCAGTGGGGACAGGGGGCGATCAAACTCCTACGAGCAGTACTTC. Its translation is CASSGDRGRSNSYEQYF.

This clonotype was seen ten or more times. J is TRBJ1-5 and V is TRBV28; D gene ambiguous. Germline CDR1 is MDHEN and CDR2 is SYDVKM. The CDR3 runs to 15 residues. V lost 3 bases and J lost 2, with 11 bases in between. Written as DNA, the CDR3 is TGTGCCAGCAGTTTCACGAAGATAGGCAATCAGCCCCAGCATTTT. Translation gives CASSFTKIGNQPQHF.

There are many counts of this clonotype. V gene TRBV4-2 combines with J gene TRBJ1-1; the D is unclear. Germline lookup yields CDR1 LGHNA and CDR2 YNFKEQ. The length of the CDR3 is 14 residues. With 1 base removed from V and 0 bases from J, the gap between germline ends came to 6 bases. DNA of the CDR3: TGTGCCAGCAGCCAAGGTGGGATGAACACTGAAGCTTTCTTT. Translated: CASSQGGMNTEAFF.

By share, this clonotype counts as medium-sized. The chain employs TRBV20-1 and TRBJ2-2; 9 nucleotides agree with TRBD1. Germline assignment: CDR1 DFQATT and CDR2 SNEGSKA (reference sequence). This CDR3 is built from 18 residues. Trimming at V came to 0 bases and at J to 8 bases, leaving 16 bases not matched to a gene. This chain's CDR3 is CSARDLRWTGEQGGELFF. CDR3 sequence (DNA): TGCAGTGCTAGAGACCTGCGCTGGACAGGGGAACAGGGAGGGGAGCTGTTTTTT.

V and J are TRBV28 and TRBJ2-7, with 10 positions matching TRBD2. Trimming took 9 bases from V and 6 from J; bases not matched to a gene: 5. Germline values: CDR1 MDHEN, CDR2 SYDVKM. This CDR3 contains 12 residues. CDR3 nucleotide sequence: TGTGCCAGGCAGCGGGAGGGCCCCGAGCAGTACTTC. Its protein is CARQREGPEQYF.

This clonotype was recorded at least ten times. Written as DNA, the CDR3 is TGTGCCAGCAGCGTAGGGTTTGGCTGGAGCACTGAAGCTTTCTTT. Encoded protein: CASSVGFGWSTEAFF. V usage is TRBV9 and J usage is TRBJ1-1; D is undetermined. Germline CDR1 is SGDLS and CDR2 is YYNGEE. This CDR3 is built from 15 residues. V was clipped by 0 bases and J by 4 bases, with 13 bases between them.

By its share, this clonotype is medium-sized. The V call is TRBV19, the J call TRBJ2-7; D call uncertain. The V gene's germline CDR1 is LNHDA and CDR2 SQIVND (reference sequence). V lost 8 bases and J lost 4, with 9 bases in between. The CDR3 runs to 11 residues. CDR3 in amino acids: CASGPYYEQYF. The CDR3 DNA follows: TGTGCCAGTGGACCATATTACGAGCAGTACTTC.

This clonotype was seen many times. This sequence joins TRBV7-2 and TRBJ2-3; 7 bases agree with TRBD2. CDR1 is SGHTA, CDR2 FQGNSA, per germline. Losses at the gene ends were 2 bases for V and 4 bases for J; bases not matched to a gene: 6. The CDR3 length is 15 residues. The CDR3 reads CASSLLGGSPDTQYF. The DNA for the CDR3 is TGTGCCAGCAGCTTACTCGGGGGGAGCCCAGATACGCAGTATTTT. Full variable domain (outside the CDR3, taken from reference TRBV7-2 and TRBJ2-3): GAGVSQSPSNKVTEKGKDVELRCDPISGHTALYWYRQSLGQGLEFLIYFQGNSAPDKSGLPSDRFSAERTGGSVSTLTIQRTQQEDSAVYLCASSLLGGSPDTQYFGPGTRLTVL.

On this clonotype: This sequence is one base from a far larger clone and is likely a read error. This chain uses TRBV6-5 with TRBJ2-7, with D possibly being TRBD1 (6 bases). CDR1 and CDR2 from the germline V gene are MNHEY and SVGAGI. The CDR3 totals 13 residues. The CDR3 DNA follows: TGTGTCAGCAGGGACATTTCTAGTGGTGAGCAGTACTTC. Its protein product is CVSRDISSGEQYF.

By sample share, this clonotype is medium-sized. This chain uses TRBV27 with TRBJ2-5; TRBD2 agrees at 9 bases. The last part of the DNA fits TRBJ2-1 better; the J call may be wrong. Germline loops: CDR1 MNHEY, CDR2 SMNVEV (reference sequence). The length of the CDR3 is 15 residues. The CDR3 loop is CASSLTSGGGGEQFF. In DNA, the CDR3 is TGTGCCAGCAGTTTGACCAGCGGCGGGGGGGGTGAGCAGTTCTTC.

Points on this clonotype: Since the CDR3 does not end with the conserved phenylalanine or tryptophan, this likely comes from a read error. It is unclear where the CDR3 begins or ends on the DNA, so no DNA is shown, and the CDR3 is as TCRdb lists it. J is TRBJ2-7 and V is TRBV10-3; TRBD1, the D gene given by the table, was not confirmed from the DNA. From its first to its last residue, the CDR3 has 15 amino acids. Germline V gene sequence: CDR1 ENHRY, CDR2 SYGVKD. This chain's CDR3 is CAISESSGTGGEKYL.

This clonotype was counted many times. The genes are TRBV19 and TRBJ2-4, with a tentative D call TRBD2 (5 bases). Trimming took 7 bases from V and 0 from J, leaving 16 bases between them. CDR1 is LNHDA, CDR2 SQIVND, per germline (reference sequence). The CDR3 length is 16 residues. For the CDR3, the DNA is TGTGCCAGTACCCCCACCGGAGGAGAAGCCAAAAACATTCAGTACTTC. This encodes CASTPTGGEAKNIQYF.

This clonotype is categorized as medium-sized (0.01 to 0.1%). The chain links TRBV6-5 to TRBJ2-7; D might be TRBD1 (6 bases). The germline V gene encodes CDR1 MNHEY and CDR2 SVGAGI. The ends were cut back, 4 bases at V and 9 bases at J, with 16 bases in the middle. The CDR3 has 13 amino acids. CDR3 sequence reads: CASSSLMTGWQYF. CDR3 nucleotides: TGTGCCAGCAGTTCACTGATGACAGGTTGGCAGTACTTC.

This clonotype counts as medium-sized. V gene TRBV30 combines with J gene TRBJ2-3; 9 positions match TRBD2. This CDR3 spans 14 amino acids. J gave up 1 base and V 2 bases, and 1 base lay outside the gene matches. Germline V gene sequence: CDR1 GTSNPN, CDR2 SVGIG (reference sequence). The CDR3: CAWSQRGGTDTQYF. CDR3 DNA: TGTGCCTGGAGTCAGCGGGGGGGCACAGATACGCAGTATTTT.

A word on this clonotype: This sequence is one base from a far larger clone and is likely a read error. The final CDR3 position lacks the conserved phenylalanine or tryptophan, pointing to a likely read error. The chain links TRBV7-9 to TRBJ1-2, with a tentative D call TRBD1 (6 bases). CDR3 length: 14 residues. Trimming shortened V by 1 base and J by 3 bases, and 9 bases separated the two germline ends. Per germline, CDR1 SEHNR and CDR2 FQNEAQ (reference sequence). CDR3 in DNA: TGTGCCAGCAGCTTAGACAGGGTACACTATGGCTACACCTCC. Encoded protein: CASSLDRVHYGYTS.

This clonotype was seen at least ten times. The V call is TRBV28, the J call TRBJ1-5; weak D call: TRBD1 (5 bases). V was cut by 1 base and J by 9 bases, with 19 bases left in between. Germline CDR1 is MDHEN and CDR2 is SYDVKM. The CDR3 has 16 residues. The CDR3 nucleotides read TGTGCCAGCAGTTTATCGACCCAGGGTTCCCTGGGGCCCCAGCATTTT. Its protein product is CASSLSTQGSLGPQHF. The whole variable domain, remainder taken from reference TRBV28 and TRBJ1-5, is DVKVTQSSRYLVKRTGEKVFLECVQDMDHENMFWYRQDPGLGLRLIYFSYDVKMKEKGDIPEGYSVSREKKERFSLILESASTNQTSMYLCASSLSTQGSLGPQHFGDGTRLSIL.

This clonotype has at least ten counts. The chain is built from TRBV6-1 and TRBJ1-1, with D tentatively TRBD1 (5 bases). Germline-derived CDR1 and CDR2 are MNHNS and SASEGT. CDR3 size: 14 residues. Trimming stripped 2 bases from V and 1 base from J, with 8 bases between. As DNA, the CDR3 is TGTGCCAGCAGTGAACTGACAGCGAACACTGAAGCTTTCTTT. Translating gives CASSELTANTEAFF.

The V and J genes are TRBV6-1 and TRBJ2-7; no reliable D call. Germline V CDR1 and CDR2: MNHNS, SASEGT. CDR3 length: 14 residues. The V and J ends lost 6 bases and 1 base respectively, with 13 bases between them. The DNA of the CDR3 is TGTGCCAGCAGCAATTCCCCGAGGTCCTACGAGCAGTACTTC. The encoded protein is CASSNSPRSYEQYF.

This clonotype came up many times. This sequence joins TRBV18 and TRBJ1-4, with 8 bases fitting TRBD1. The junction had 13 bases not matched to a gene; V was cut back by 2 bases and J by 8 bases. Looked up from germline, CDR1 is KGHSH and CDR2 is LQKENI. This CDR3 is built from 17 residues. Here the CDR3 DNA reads TGTGCCAGCTCACCATCAGGGGGCGCGGCCGGGGGCGAAAAACTGTTTTTT. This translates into CASSPSGGAAGGEKLFF.